The 30 T cell receptor beta chains below all came from one sample that was sequenced in a study of cytomegalovirus exposure and HLA in healthy donors. 13 Jbeta primers and 60 Vbeta primers were used for the PCR. Here immunoSEQ multiplex PCR was the method, and the copy in TCRdb shows in-frame clones only, minus some. In the table there are approximately 170,000 clones, more than 70% of which are singletons. The material sequenced was PBMCs. The receptor set was obtained from a man between 25 and 39 years old in good health and CMV-seropositive.

A note on this clone: The same CDR3 arises from other DNA sequences in this sample as well. This chain links TRBV6-5 with TRBJ1-5, with no clear D. The CDR3 spans 13 residues. CDR1 MNHEY and CDR2 SVGAGI come from the germline V gene. V lost 0 bases and J 7 bases, leaving 7 bases between the germline ends. CDR3 sequence: CASSYSSGQPQHF. The DNA of the CDR3 is TGTGCCAGCAGTTACTCGAGCGGCCAGCCCCAGCATTTT.

The V gene is TRBV27, the J gene TRBJ2-3; the D gene is possibly TRBD2 (7 bases). Germline-derived CDR1 and CDR2 are MNHEY and SMNVEV (reference sequence). This CDR3 comprises 14 residues. Trimming took 5 bases from V and 4 from J, leaving 13 bases between them. This CDR3 is CASSLGGPPDTQYF. For the CDR3, the DNA is TGTGCCAGCAGTCTGGGGGGGCCCCCAGATACGCAGTATTTT.

V is TRBV28 and J is TRBJ2-7, with D unclear. The CDR3 extends over 12 amino acids. V gave up 7 bases and J gave up 4 bases, with 11 bases separating them. In germline, CDR1 is MDHEN, CDR2 SYDVKM. The CDR3 loop reads CASKSYSYEQYF. The CDR3 DNA reads TGTGCCAGCAAAAGCTACTCTTACGAGCAGTACTTC.

This clone was detected only a few times. V and J are TRBV6-1 and TRBJ2-7, with D possibly being TRBD2 (6 bases). Germline V gives CDR1 MNHNS, CDR2 SASEGT. Trimming stripped 8 bases from V and 6 bases from J, with 8 bases between. The CDR3 is made up of 10 amino acids. CDR3 sequence: CASDGSEQYF. CDR3 DNA: TGTGCCAGCGACGGGAGCGAGCAGTACTTC.

The rearrangement joins TRBV5-1 to TRBJ1-6; 9 bases agree with TRBD1. Germline trimming cut 5 bases from V and 10 bases from J; bases unmatched to any gene: 13. Per germline, CDR1 SGHRS and CDR2 YFSETQ. CDR3 length: 16 amino acids. The CDR3 DNA sequence: TGCGCCAGCAGTCCCGGACAGGGGATCATAAGGTCACCCCTCCACTTT. Protein product: CASSPGQGIIRSPLHF.

This rearrangement joins TRBV5-1 to TRBJ1-5; 9 nucleotides align to TRBD1. CDR3 size: 16 residues. Germline CDR1 reads SGHRS; CDR2 reads YFSETQ. V lost 0 bases and J lost 4; bases outside the gene matches: 5. The CDR3: CASSLGVTGGNQPQHF. CDR3 bases: TGCGCCAGCAGCTTGGGAGTGACAGGGGGTAATCAGCCCCAGCATTTT.

The chain is built from TRBV7-9 and TRBJ2-5; the D gene is possibly TRBD2 (5 bases). The V and J ends lost 1 base and 5 bases respectively, with 11 bases between them. CDR1 is SEHNR and CDR2 is FQNEAQ in the germline V gene (reference sequence). This CDR3 has 14 amino acids. The CDR3, as DNA: TGTGCCAGCAGCTTAGGTAGCGATCGGGAGACCCAGTACTTC. It is translated as CASSLGSDRETQYF. The whole variable domain, filled in from reference TRBV7-9 and TRBJ2-5, reads DTGVSQNPRHKITKRGQNVTFRCDPISEHNRLYWYRQTLGQGPEFLTYFQNEAQLEKSRLLSDRFSAERPKGSFSTLEIQRTEQGDSAMYLCASSLGSDRETQYFGPGTRLLVL.

Only a few counts were recorded for this clone. The V and J genes are TRBV29-1 and TRBJ2-7, with TRBD1 matching over 10 bases. The junction had 6 bases not matched to a gene; V was cut back by 7 bases and J by 3 bases. The germline CDR1 and CDR2 sequences are SQVTM and ANQGSEA. CDR3 length: 13 residues. CDR3 DNA: TGCAGCGCCGGAGGACAGGGGGGCTACGAGCAGTACTTC. Amino acids: CSAGGQGGYEQYF.

V usage is TRBV27 and J usage is TRBJ2-7, with TRBD1 matching over 10 bases. The J segment lost 5 bases and the V segment lost 0 bases, leaving 4 bases of the junction unmatched. The germline V gene has CDR1 MNHEY and CDR2 SMNVEV (reference sequence). The CDR3 extends over 15 amino acids. CDR3 in amino acids: CASSLSYDRGHEQYF. The DNA for the CDR3 is TGTGCCAGCAGTTTATCCTATGACAGGGGGCACGAGCAGTACTTC.

The rearrangement links TRBV27 to TRBJ1-4; 8 nucleotides line up with TRBD1. Losses at the gene ends were 5 bases for V and 4 bases for J; bases not matched to a gene: 12. Germline values: CDR1 MNHEY, CDR2 SMNVEV (reference sequence). The CDR3 runs 17 residues. DNA for the CDR3: TGTGCCAGCAGTCGGGACAGGACCTTCGGAGGTAATGAAAAACTGTTTTTT. This encodes CASSRDRTFGGNEKLFF.

The rearrangement uses TRBV18 and TRBJ2-7; 7 bases agree with TRBD1. Trimming cost V 3 bases and J 4 bases; bases outside gene matches: 6. The germline V gene encodes CDR1 KGHSH and CDR2 LQKENI. The CDR3 sequence is 14 residues long. CDR3 nucleotide sequence: TGTGCCAGCTCACCTAGGGGGCGGATTTACGAGCAGTACTTC. Amino acids: CASSPRGRIYEQYF.

The rearrangement links TRBV4-2 to TRBJ1-1; 8 positions match TRBD1. Unmatched junction bases numbered 5, after V lost 1 base and J lost 10 bases. Germline-derived CDR1 and CDR2 are LGHNA and YNFKEQ. The CDR3 is 13 amino acids. The CDR3 loop reads CASSQGAGTGAFF. DNA for the CDR3: TGTGCCAGCAGCCAAGGAGCCGGGACAGGAGCTTTCTTT.

The chain links TRBV5-1 to TRBJ1-1; 7 bases align to TRBD1. Germline V gene lookup returns CDR1 SGHRS and CDR2 YFSETQ. The CDR3 consists of 15 residues. V gave up 2 bases and J gave up 3 bases; unmatched junction bases: 7. CDR3 bases: TGCGCCAGCAGCTTACAGGGGTGGGAGGACACTGAAGCTTTCTTT. Its translation: CASSLQGWEDTEAFF.

The V gene is TRBV4-3, the J gene TRBJ2-5; D gene unclear. The CDR3 length is 13 residues. The V and J ends lost 4 bases and 3 bases respectively, with 9 bases between them. Germline lookup yields CDR1 LGHNA and CDR2 YSLEER. The CDR3 spells CASSPVRKETQYF. CDR3 sequence (DNA): TGCGCCAGCAGCCCCGTCAGGAAAGAGACCCAGTACTTC.

The CDR3 sequence: CASRRKREASSSTDTQYF. In DNA, the CDR3 is TGTGCCAGCAGGCGAAAGCGGGAGGCCTCTTCTAGCACAGATACGCAGTATTTT. The rearrangement joins TRBV7-9 to TRBJ2-3, with 9 bases identical to TRBD2. After removal of 6 bases from V and 0 bases from J, the junction contained 13 bases not matched to a gene. The CDR3 is 18 amino acids. The V gene's germline CDR1 is SEHNR and CDR2 FQNEAQ (reference sequence).

This chain joins TRBV28 and TRBJ2-4, with a tentative D call TRBD2 (5 bases). The CDR3 consists of 16 residues. In germline, CDR1 is MDHEN, CDR2 SYDVKM. The V end was cut by 6 bases, the J end by 0 bases, with 15 bases between. The CDR3 sequence: CASSPPGGLAKNIQYF. The CDR3 DNA reads as TGTGCCAGCAGCCCTCCAGGAGGCCTAGCCAAAAACATTCAGTACTTC.

CDR3 nucleotide sequence: TGTGCCAGCAGCGTAAGGTTGGACAGGGAAGGCGAGCAGTACTTC. Residues: CASSVRLDREGEQYF. The chain couples TRBV9 to TRBJ2-7; TRBD1 matches 8 bases. The length of the CDR3 is 15 residues. V lost 1 base, J lost 6 bases, and 9 bases stayed unmatched. Germline CDR1 is SGDLS and CDR2 is YYNGEE.

The chain links TRBV7-3 to TRBJ2-2; D might be TRBD2 (7 bases). This CDR3 contains 16 residues. The V gene lost 0 bases and the J gene lost 5 bases, with 13 bases spanning the gap. Germline-derived CDR1 and CDR2 are SGHTA and FQGTGA. CDR3 DNA: TGTGCCAGCAGCTTAACGGCGGGGGCCGGAACCGGGGAGCTGTTTTTT. Amino acid sequence: CASSLTAGAGTGELFF.

The chain has TRBV5-1 and TRBJ2-1, with 8 bases aligning to TRBD1. The CDR3 loop spans 14 amino acids. V gave up 4 bases and J gave up 6 bases; unmatched junction bases: 6. Germline V gives CDR1 SGHRS, CDR2 YFSETQ. CDR3 residues: CASSPGGAGNEQFF. The CDR3 DNA follows: TGCGCCAGCAGCCCAGGGGGCGCTGGCAATGAGCAGTTCTTC.

This clone has a single count. The chain carries TRBV28 and TRBJ2-7, with a weak D call TRBD1 (6 bases). The CDR3 runs 15 residues. Germline CDR1 MDHEN, CDR2 SYDVKM. Trimming removed 9 bases from V and 6 bases from J, with 24 bases in between. The CDR3 coding sequence is TGTGCCAGTCGGGGACAACTCCCTGCCCTTGGCGAGCAGTACTTC. Residues: CASRGQLPALGEQYF.

The chain joins TRBV5-6 to TRBJ1-1; D is uncertain. CDR3 size: 13 residues. CDR1 is SGHDT, CDR2 YYEEEE, per germline. Trimming pared 4 bases from V and 4 bases from J, leaving 11 bases between. Here the CDR3 DNA reads TGTGCCAGCAGCCTGAACCGGGGCACTGAAGCTTTCTTT. Translation: CASSLNRGTEAFF.

This clone came up a few times. This chain joins TRBV4-1 and TRBJ1-3, with 8 positions matching TRBD1. The CDR3 is 14 amino acids. Germline loops: CDR1 MGHRA, CDR2 YSYEKL. V shed 0 bases and J 9 bases; nucleotides not matched to a gene: 4. Here the CDR3 reads CASSQEDRVSTIYF. The CDR3 region has the DNA TGCGCCAGCAGCCAAGAGGACAGGGTCAGCACCATATATTTT.

The chain combines TRBV9 with TRBJ2-3; D remains unclear. Germline lookup yields CDR1 SGDLS and CDR2 YYNGEE. The CDR3 is 15 amino acids. The V gene lost 3 bases and the J gene lost 2 bases, with 13 bases spanning the gap. The CDR3 loop reads CASSGAFGYTDTQYF. The CDR3 region has the DNA TGTGCCAGCAGCGGGGCGTTTGGCTACACAGATACGCAGTATTTT.

A remark on this clone: The junction departs from the called germline gene at one end, perhaps through a read error. The CDR3 here is CAGSWTGGYEQYF. The DNA for the CDR3 is TGTGCCGGCAGTTGGACGGGGGGCTACGAGCAGTACTTC. The rearrangement joins TRBV27 to TRBJ2-7; 7 positions match TRBD2. The CDR3 runs to 13 residues. In germline, CDR1 is MNHEY, CDR2 SMNVEV (reference sequence).

A single count supports this clone. The rearrangement links TRBV6-5 to TRBJ1-1, with D tentatively TRBD1 (6 bases). Trimming shortened V by 2 bases and J by 1 base, and 11 bases separated the two germline ends. This CDR3 has 15 residues. Germline V lookup: CDR1 MNHEY, CDR2 SVGAGI. CDR3 in DNA: TGTGCCAGCAGTTACCGGGGGGGGGCGAACACTGAAGCTTTCTTT. As protein: CASSYRGGANTEAFF.

Here the CDR3 DNA reads TGTGCCAGCTCCGCCGGGGACAGGGGCTTCTCTGGAAACACCATATATTTT. Its translation: CASSAGDRGFSGNTIYF. The V and J genes are TRBV7-9 and TRBJ1-3; 10 bases fit TRBD1. The CDR3 runs to 17 residues. The germline V gene has CDR1 SEHNR and CDR2 FQNEAQ (reference sequence). V lost 8 bases and J lost 0; bases outside the gene matches: 10. Based on the CDR3 plus reference TRBV7-9 and TRBJ1-3, the full variable domain is DTGVSQNPRHKITKRGQNVTFRCDPISEHNRLYWYRQTLGQGPEFLTYFQNEAQLEKSRLLSDRFSAERPKGSFSTLEIQRTEQGDSAMYLCASSAGDRGFSGNTIYFGEGSWLTVV.

At least ten counts were recorded for this clone. J is TRBJ1-2 and V is TRBV6-5, with 8 bases identical to TRBD1. Germline CDR1 and CDR2: MNHEY and SVGAGI. Trimming at V came to 6 bases and at J to 3 bases, leaving 6 bases not matched to a gene. The CDR3 is made up of 14 amino acids. CDR3 protein: CASSNGGQDYGYTF. DNA of the CDR3: TGTGCCAGCAGCAACGGGGGACAGGACTATGGCTACACCTTC.

The CDR3 DNA reads TGTGCCAGCAGCGCCTACATACAGGGGAGCTCCTATAATTCACCCCTCCACTTT. Translating gives CASSAYIQGSSYNSPLHF. The J gene is TRBJ1-6, the V gene TRBV5-6; 7 nucleotides agree with TRBD1. The CDR3 is made up of 18 amino acids. Germline V CDR1 and CDR2: SGHDT, YYEEEE. V lost 4 bases and J lost 0; bases outside the gene matches: 10.

The table lists this clone with a few counts. In DNA, the CDR3 is TGTGCCAGCAGCGTAGCGGGACTAGCGGATTATCAGTATTTT. It yields the protein CASSVAGLADYQYF. V usage is TRBV9 and J usage is TRBJ2-3; TRBD2 agrees at 11 bases. Trimming took 0 bases from V and 12 from J; bases not matched to a gene: 6. Germline V lookup: CDR1 SGDLS, CDR2 YYNGEE. This CDR3 contains 14 residues.

The chain's CDR3 is CASSLGSGWYGYTF. The CDR3 region has the DNA TGTGCCAGCAGTTTGGGGTCAGGGTGGTATGGCTACACCTTC. The rearrangement joins TRBV27 to TRBJ1-2; D might be TRBD1 (5 bases). CDR1 and CDR2 from the germline V gene are MNHEY and SMNVEV (reference sequence). V lost 3 bases and J lost 5, with 13 bases in between. The CDR3 runs 14 residues.